This TCR beta chain was retrieved from a study of human T cells and chemical hapten exposure. In the study overall: An area of 2 cm by roughly 2 cm on upper inner arm skin received 2% DPC for sensitization. Cases of alopecia areata, totalis or universalis occurred in a predominantly female patient group. Study-level points and caveats: Correlating positively with patch test score were the PT1 expanded TCR counts.

TCRdb re-derived calls from the RACE reads in MiXCR, one entry per CDR3 protein. The table has 150,000 or so distinct CDR3 sequences, roughly 15% seen once. Details on this clonotype: Its cognate antigen is unknown.

Time point specified: patch test 1, 2 weeks after DPC sensitization. Treatment given: therapeutic diphenylcyclopropenone sensitization with weekly scalp DPC. Source: whole blood, taken in connection with sensitization to the hapten diphenylcyclopropenone (DPC). This receptor was taken from a woman in her 30s with alopecia areata. Some clones in this sample may be carry-over from other donors' samples.

CDR3 loop: CASSRARWGKEGETQYF. As DNA, the CDR3 is TGTGCCAGCAGTAGGGCCCGTTGGGGGAAGGAGGGAGAGACCCAGTACTTC. The chain uses TRBV7-2 and TRBJ2-5; possibly TRBD2 for D (6 bases). Looked up from germline, CDR1 is SGHTA and CDR2 is FQGNSA. This CDR3 spans 17 amino acids. V lost 6 bases and J lost 4, with 24 bases in between. Variable domain in full (rest from reference TRBV7-2 and TRBJ2-5): GAGVSQSPSNKVTEKGKDVELRCDPISGHTALYWYRQSLGQGLEFLIYFQGNSAPDKSGLPSDRFSAERTGGSVSTLTIQRTQQEDSAVYLCASSRARWGKEGETQYFGPGTRLLVL.